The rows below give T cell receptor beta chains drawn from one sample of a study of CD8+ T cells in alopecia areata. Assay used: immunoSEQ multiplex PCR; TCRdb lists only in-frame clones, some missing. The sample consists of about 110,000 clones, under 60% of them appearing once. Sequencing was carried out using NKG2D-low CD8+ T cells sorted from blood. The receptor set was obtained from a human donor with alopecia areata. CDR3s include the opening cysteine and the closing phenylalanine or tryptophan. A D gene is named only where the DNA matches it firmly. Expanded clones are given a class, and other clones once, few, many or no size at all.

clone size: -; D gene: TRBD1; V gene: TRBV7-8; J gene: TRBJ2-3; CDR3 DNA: TGTGCCAGCTCTCCACGGGACAGGGGTCCAGATACGCAGTATTTT; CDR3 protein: CASSPRDRGPDTQYF
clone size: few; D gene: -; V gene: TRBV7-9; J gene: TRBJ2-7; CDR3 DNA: TGTGCCAGCAACGCCCAGAGGGGCAACGAGCAGTACTTC; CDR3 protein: CASNAQRGNEQYF
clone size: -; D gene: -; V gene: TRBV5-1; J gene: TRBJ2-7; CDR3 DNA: TGCGCCAGCAGCTTTCAGGTAACCTACGAGCAGTACTTC; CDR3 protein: CASSFQVTYEQYF
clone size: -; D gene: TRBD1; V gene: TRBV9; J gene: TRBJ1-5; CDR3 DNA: TGTGCCAGCAGCGTAGACTCCGGGACAGACAATCAGCCCCAGCATTTT; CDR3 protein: CASSVDSGTDNQPQHF
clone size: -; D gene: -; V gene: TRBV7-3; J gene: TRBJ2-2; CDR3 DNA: TGTGCCAGCAGCCCCACTCCCGGATTCACCGGGGAGCTGTTTTTT; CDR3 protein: CASSPTPGFTGELFF
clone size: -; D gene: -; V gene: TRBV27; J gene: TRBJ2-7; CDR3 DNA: TGTGCCAGCAGCTTAAGTGAATCCTACGAGCAGTACTTC; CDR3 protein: CASSLSESYEQYF
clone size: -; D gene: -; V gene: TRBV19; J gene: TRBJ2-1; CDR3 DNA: TGTGCCAGTAGTATATCAGGGTGGAATGAGCAGTTCTTC; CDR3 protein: CASSISGWNEQFF
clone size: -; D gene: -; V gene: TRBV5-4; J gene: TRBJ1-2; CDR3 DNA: TGTGCCAGCAGCTTGAAGGAGTTTAACTATGGCTACACCTTC; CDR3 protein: CASSLKEFNYGYTF
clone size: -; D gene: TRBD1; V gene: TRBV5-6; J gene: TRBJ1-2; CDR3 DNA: TGTGCCAGCAGCACCCTGGTTGGGACAGGGGCTAAGACTAACTATGGCTACACCTTC; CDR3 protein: CASSTLVGTGAKTNYGYTF
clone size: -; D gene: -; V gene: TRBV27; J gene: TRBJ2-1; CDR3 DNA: TGTGCCAGCAAAATCCAGGGTGGGCATGAGCAGTTCTTC; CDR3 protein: CASKIQGGHEQFF